Following are 30 T cell receptor beta chains from one sample sequenced in a study of T cell repertoires in cytomegalovirus infection. MiXCR was run by TCRdb on the reads, yielding one entry per CDR3 protein. The sample gives 250,000 to 300,000 distinct CDR3 sequences, about 25% of which show up once; around 14% is in the top ten. The sequencing sample was made of PBMCs. Receptors originate from a human donor in good health (CMV status not recorded). Some clones in this sample may be carry-over from other donors' samples.

This clonotype has a handful of counts. The chain employs TRBV11-2 and TRBJ2-5, with TRBD1 identical over 9 bases. Per the germline V gene, CDR1 is SGHAT and CDR2 is FQNNGV. V was pared by 5 bases and J by 2 bases, with 18 bases of the junction left unmatched. The CDR3 is 19 residues long. The CDR3 DNA follows: TGTGCCAGCAGCCGATGGGACAGGGAGGCCGGGGCACTACAAGAGACCCAGTACTTC. Translated: CASSRWDREAGALQETQYF.

A note on this clonotype: This may be a read error, as it is one base from a much larger clone. The rearrangement uses TRBV28 and TRBJ2-3; D unclear. Trimming left V 10 bases short and J 2 bases short, with 16 bases between. Germline-derived CDR1 and CDR2 are MDHEN and SYDVKM. The CDR3 is made up of 14 amino acids. In nucleotides, the CDR3 is TGTGCCAACAAATTGGGGAATCCCACAGATACGCAGTATTTT. Protein: CANKLGNPTDTQYF.

Many counts were recorded for this clonotype. The chain joins TRBV11-2 to TRBJ2-6; 7 bases are a match to TRBD1. Germline CDR1 SGHAT, CDR2 FQNNGV. After removal of 5 bases from V and 0 bases from J, the junction contained 13 bases not matched to a gene. This CDR3 comprises 19 residues. The DNA of the CDR3 is TGTGCCAGCAGCACCTATACAGGGGTTCCGTTCTCTGGGGCCAACGTCCTGACTTTC. Translated, it gives CASSTYTGVPFSGANVLTF.

This clonotype appeared many times. The V gene is TRBV7-2, the J gene TRBJ1-3; D gene ambiguous. The CDR3 is made up of 12 amino acids. Germline loops: CDR1 SGHTA, CDR2 FQGNSA. V lost 5 bases to trimming and J lost 4 bases, with 6 bases between them. The CDR3 reads CASSPLGNTIYF. CDR3 coding DNA: TGTGCCAGCAGCCCACTCGGAAACACCATATATTTT.

This clonotype was detected ten times or more. V is TRBV7-8 and J is TRBJ1-2, with 7 bases matching TRBD1. This CDR3 region has 15 residues. Germline V gene lookup returns CDR1 SGHVS and CDR2 FQNEAQ. The V segment lost 2 bases and the J segment 4 bases; nucleotides outside the gene matches: 7. This CDR3 is CASSLTRDSIYGYTF. CDR3 nucleotide sequence: TGTGCCAGCAGCTTAACCCGGGACAGCATCTATGGCTACACCTTC.

This clonotype appeared many times. The V call is TRBV7-2, the J call TRBJ2-7; 9 bases match TRBD1. The germline V gene encodes CDR1 SGHTA and CDR2 FQGNSA. This CDR3 has 14 amino acids. J lost 4 bases, V lost 3 bases, and 4 bases had no gene match. CDR3 in amino acids: CASSLRQGEYEQYF. CDR3 nucleotides: TGTGCCAGCAGCTTGAGACAGGGGGAGTACGAGCAGTACTTC.

This clonotype was found a few times. The chain couples TRBV20-1 to TRBJ1-4; no clear D. Trimming cost V 0 bases and J 3 bases, with 11 bases left between them. CDR1 and CDR2 (germline): DFQATT, SNEGSKA (reference sequence). The CDR3 loop spans 15 amino acids. CDR3 loop: CSARDLGLSNEKLFF. Written as DNA, the CDR3 is TGCAGTGCTAGAGATCTGGGCCTGTCTAATGAAAAACTGTTTTTT.

The CDR3 loop is CASSLAGRGQFF. CDR3 in DNA: TGTGCCAGCAGCTTAGCCGGCCGCGGGCAGTTCTTC. The rearrangement joins TRBV7-4 to TRBJ2-1; D is ambiguous. The CDR3 has 12 residues. Germline CDR1 reads SGHVT; CDR2 reads SQSDAQ. V lost 0 bases and J lost 12, with 9 bases in between. Complete variable domain (other parts from reference TRBV7-4 and TRBJ2-1): GAGVSQSPRYKVAKRGRDVALRCDSISGHVTLYWYRQTLGQGSEVLTYSQSDAQRDKSGRPSGRFSAERPERSVSTLKIQRTEQGDSAVYLCASSLAGRGQFFGPGTRLTVL.

The table lists this clonotype with a few counts. V and J are TRBV28 and TRBJ1-4; 9 nucleotides match TRBD1. Germline CDR1 reads MDHEN; CDR2 reads SYDVKM. The CDR3 totals 15 residues. V dropped 5 bases and J dropped 5; count of bases not matched to a gene: 6. CDR3 in DNA: TGTGCCAGCAGTCCTACGGGACAGGGAAATGAAAAACTGTTTTTT. Protein: CASSPTGQGNEKLFF. Complete variable domain (other parts from reference TRBV28 and TRBJ1-4): DVKVTQSSRYLVKRTGEKVFLECVQDMDHENMFWYRQDPGLGLRLIYFSYDVKMKEKGDIPEGYSVSREKKERFSLILESASTNQTSMYLCASSPTGQGNEKLFFGSGTQLSVL.

V is TRBV5-5 and J is TRBJ2-1; D tentatively fits TRBD1 or TRBD2 (6 bases each). Germline CDR1 reads SGHKS; CDR2 reads YYEKEE (reference sequence). The CDR3 runs 15 residues. Trimming shortened V by 7 bases and J by 0 bases, and 14 bases separated the two germline ends. The CDR3 DNA is TGTGCCAGCTCGGACGGGGGCGGCTCCTACAATGAGCAGTTCTTC. It is translated as CASSDGGGSYNEQFF.

This clonotype has a count of ten or more. The chain combines TRBV6-1 with TRBJ2-1; D ambiguous. V dropped 6 bases and J dropped 5 bases, with 14 bases sitting between them. Per the germline V gene, CDR1 is MNHNS and CDR2 is SASEGT. This CDR3 contains 14 residues. The chain's CDR3 is CASRDPTSHNEQFF. The DNA for the CDR3 is TGTGCCAGCAGGGACCCCACGTCTCACAATGAGCAGTTCTTC.

The sample holds many counts of this clonotype. This chain links TRBV7-8 with TRBJ2-5; 7 bases align to TRBD1. The CDR3 length is 15 residues. Germline V gene sequence: CDR1 SGHVS, CDR2 FQNEAQ. V lost 1 base to trimming and J lost 1 base; unmatched junction nucleotides: 3. CDR3 sequence (DNA): TGTGCCAGCAGCTTAGAAGGGGGCTTCCAAGAGACCCAGTACTTC. Its translation: CASSLEGGFQETQYF.

The table lists this clonotype with many counts. The rearrangement uses TRBV7-2 and TRBJ2-1; D call uncertain. The germline gives CDR1 SGHTA, CDR2 FQGNSA. V lost 4 bases and J 0 bases, leaving 16 bases between the germline ends. The CDR3 loop spans 17 amino acids. The CDR3 sequence is CASSSPLDLASYNEQFF. The CDR3 coding sequence is TGTGCCAGCAGCTCACCCCTGGACCTCGCCTCCTACAATGAGCAGTTCTTC.

J is TRBJ2-3 and V is TRBV2, with TRBD2 identical over 13 bases. Per germline, CDR1 SNHLY and CDR2 FYNNEI. CDR3 size: 14 residues. V lost 9 bases and J lost 2; bases outside the gene matches: 2. The CDR3 bases are TGTGCCAGTGGACTAGCGGGGGTCACAGATACGCAGTATTTT. Translating it yields CASGLAGVTDTQYF.

This rearrangement joins TRBV12-3 or TRBV12-4 to TRBJ2-3, with D possibly TRBD1 on 7 matching bases. This CDR3 spans 16 amino acids. Between the trimmed V and J ends, which lost 3 bases and 0 bases, there was a span of 13 bases. DNA for the CDR3: TGTGCCAGCAGTTTTACGCAGGGGGGTAGCACAGATACGCAGTATTTT. This codes for CASSFTQGGSTDTQYF.

The chain joins TRBV12-3 or TRBV12-4 to TRBJ2-5, with D unclear. The germline V and J ends were trimmed by 0 bases and 5 bases, with 7 bases remaining between them. The CDR3 consists of 13 residues. The CDR3 nucleotides are TGTGCCAGCAGTTTAGCCGGTTTGGAGACCCAGTACTTC. Its translation is CASSLAGLETQYF.

This clonotype was observed a few times. In nucleotides, the CDR3 is TGTGCCAGCAGTGTGGACAGGACTCCCTACGAGCAGTACTTC. It translates to CASSVDRTPYEQYF. The gene calls are TRBV28 and TRBJ2-7; 7 bases align to TRBD1. The trim removed 5 bases at V and 2 bases at J, leaving 6 bases unmatched. Germline V lookup: CDR1 MDHEN, CDR2 SYDVKM. The CDR3 consists of 14 residues.

The V gene is TRBV28, the J gene TRBJ1-2, with a tentative D call TRBD1 (5 bases). The V and J ends lost 3 bases and 1 base respectively, with 15 bases between them. Germline V gene lookup returns CDR1 MDHEN and CDR2 SYDVKM. The CDR3 is 16 residues long. The CDR3 DNA follows: TGTGCCAGCAGTTTGGGGACGAACGGGGTTAACTATGGCTACACCTTC. It specifies CASSLGTNGVNYGYTF.

This clonotype occurred a few times. The chain has TRBV15 and TRBJ2-7; D gene ambiguous. The CDR3 runs 15 residues. Germline CDR1 and CDR2: LNHNV and YYDKDF (reference sequence). The ends were cut back, 6 bases at V and 2 bases at J, with 17 bases in the middle. The CDR3 DNA reads TGTGCCACCAGTACTGGATTGACCGACACCTACGAGCAGTACTTC. Translation: CATSTGLTDTYEQYF. Drawing the rest from reference TRBV15 and TRBJ2-7, the complete variable domain is DAMVIQNPRYQVTQFGKPVTLSCSQTLNHNVMYWYQQKSSQAPKLLFHYYDKDFNNEADTPDNFQSRRPNTSFCFLDIRSPGLGDTAMYLCATSTGLTDTYEQYFGPGTRLTVT.

There are a few counts of this clonotype. This chain connects TRBV20-1 to TRBJ1-1; D unresolved. CDR1 and CDR2 from the germline V gene are DFQATT and SNEGSKA (reference sequence). The V end was cut by 6 bases, the J end by 0 bases, with 8 bases between. The CDR3 totals 12 residues. CDR3 protein: CSAPDMNTEAFF. The CDR3 nucleotides are TGCAGTGCGCCTGACATGAACACTGAAGCTTTCTTT.

J is TRBJ2-3 and V is TRBV20-1; possible D gene TRBD2, 6 bases. This CDR3 spans 16 amino acids. V was shortened by 5 bases and J by 3 bases, with 21 bases between the two germline ends. Germline CDR1 is DFQATT and CDR2 is SNEGSKA (reference sequence). The CDR3 DNA reads as TGCAGTGCTCTCCTTGGGCGGGGAGAGGGAACAGATACGCAGTATTTT. Translating gives CSALLGRGEGTDTQYF.

The chain combines TRBV12-3 or TRBV12-4 with TRBJ1-5; D not resolved. V was cut by 6 bases and J by 6 bases, with 12 bases left in between. The CDR3 loop spans 13 amino acids. CDR3 loop: CASSATSRQPQHF. The CDR3 DNA is TGTGCCAGCAGCGCTACCTCTCGTCAGCCCCAGCATTTT.

This clonotype came up many times. The V call is TRBV7-8, the J call TRBJ2-5; TRBD1 aligns across 9 bases. The ends lost 2 bases at V and 4 bases at J; junction bases unmatched: 11. The CDR3 runs 17 residues. The germline V gene encodes CDR1 SGHVS and CDR2 FQNEAQ. The CDR3: CASSLPRDRARGETQYF. CDR3 DNA: TGTGCCAGCAGCTTACCTCGGGACAGGGCCCGGGGAGAGACCCAGTACTTC.

The CDR3 nucleotides are TGCAGCGTTGAGAGCGGACAGGAGTACGGTGGAGAGCAGTACTTC. Its protein product is CSVESGQEYGGEQYF. V gene TRBV29-1 combines with J gene TRBJ2-7, with 7 bases aligning to TRBD1. CDR1 and CDR2 from the germline V gene are SQVTM and ANQGSEA. The CDR3 has 15 residues. V lost 3 bases to trimming and J lost 7 bases; unmatched junction nucleotides: 15.

This clonotype was detected ten times or more. This chain connects TRBV11-2 to TRBJ1-5; D unresolved. Trimming stripped 5 bases from V and 4 bases from J, with 9 bases between. Germline CDR1 reads SGHAT; CDR2 reads FQNNGV. CDR3 length equals 13 residues. The CDR3 sequence is CASSMDLNQPQHF. In DNA, the CDR3 is TGTGCCAGCAGCATGGACCTAAATCAGCCCCAGCATTTT.

This clonotype was seen only a few times. The chain employs TRBV28 and TRBJ1-6, with no clear D. The CDR3 totals 13 residues. CDR1 MDHEN and CDR2 SYDVKM come from the germline V gene. V was pared by 6 bases and J by 8 bases, with 11 bases between. The CDR3 nucleotides read TGTGCCAGCAGGTGGTCGAGGGATTCACCCCTCCACTTT. Protein sequence: CASRWSRDSPLHF.

The genes are TRBV19 and TRBJ1-1; 8 nucleotides line up with TRBD1. The CDR3 runs 13 residues. The germline V gene encodes CDR1 LNHDA and CDR2 SQIVND (reference sequence). Trimming removed 3 bases from V and 10 bases from J; junction bases left unmatched: 7. CDR3: CASSMSTGEGAFF. DNA for the CDR3: TGTGCCAGTAGTATGTCGACAGGGGAGGGAGCTTTCTTT.

This clonotype has a handful of counts. The chain joins TRBV28 to TRBJ2-5; D not resolved. V was pared by 6 bases and J by 0 bases, with 11 bases between. Germline CDR1 and CDR2: MDHEN and SYDVKM. This CDR3 has 14 residues. The CDR3 region has the DNA TGTGCCAGCAGCAAACCACAGTACCAAGAGACCCAGTACTTC. Its translation: CASSKPQYQETQYF.

This clonotype showed up just a few times. This chain links TRBV7-2 with TRBJ2-7; D is possibly TRBD2 (6 bases). The CDR3 spans 14 residues. V shed 6 bases and J shed 2 bases, with 14 bases lying between them. Germline lookup yields CDR1 SGHTA and CDR2 FQGNSA. The CDR3 loop is CASSIGGTAYEQYF. The CDR3 nucleotides are TGTGCCAGCAGTATCGGCGGGACTGCCTACGAGCAGTACTTC.

The V gene is TRBV10-3, the J gene TRBJ2-3; D ambiguous. V dropped 6 bases and J dropped 0 bases, with 7 bases sitting between them. The CDR3 covers 13 residues. The germline gives CDR1 ENHRY, CDR2 SYGVKD. CDR3 amino acids: CAIRDASTDTQYF. The DNA for the CDR3 is TGTGCCATCAGGGATGCTAGCACAGATACGCAGTATTTT.